Listed here are 6 T cell receptor beta chains from one sample, sequenced in a study of shared clonotypes between healthy human individuals. The repertoire was sequenced with immunoSEQ multiplex PCR; TCRdb's copy has only in-frame clones and lacks some. The table has 2 million to 2.5 million clones, approximately 96% seen once; the top ten hold over 0.1%. Sequencing was performed on naive CD4+ T cells sorted from blood. The subset is: CD45RA+ positively selected. The receptors here all came from a man aged 18 to 29 in good health.

The chain combines TRBV5-3 with TRBJ1-4; unclear D gene. TRBV5-3 is an open reading frame, and its role is uncertain. The V end lost 6 bases, the J end lost 11 bases, and 17 bases lay between the germline ends. This CDR3 has 13 amino acids. CDR3 in DNA: TGTGCCAGAACCCTGACCCGCACGGGGAAACTGTTTTTT. It codes for CARTLTRTGKLFF.

The V and J genes are TRBV25-1 and TRBJ1-6; D unclear. V lost 6 bases to trimming and J lost 0 bases, with 9 bases between them. In germline, CDR1 is MGHDK, CDR2 SYGVNS. The CDR3 runs 15 residues. The CDR3 region has the DNA TGTGCCAGCAGGGCCTTGAGCTCCTATAATTCACCCCTCCACTTT. Amino acids: CASRALSSYNSPLHF.

The chain is built from TRBV5-1 and TRBJ1-3; 8 nucleotides agree with TRBD1. Germline-derived CDR1 and CDR2 are SGHRS and YFSETQ. This CDR3 comprises 16 residues. V lost 4 bases, J lost 4 bases, and 10 bases stayed unmatched. The CDR3 sequence: CASSGATGVKGNTIYF. In DNA, the CDR3 is TGCGCCAGCAGCGGGGCGACAGGGGTGAAAGGAAACACCATATATTTT.

Note on this clone: The same CDR3 is also encoded by other DNA sequences in this sample. The rearrangement links TRBV30 to TRBJ2-3; possibly TRBD2 for D (6 bases). The length of the CDR3 is 14 residues. The germline V gene encodes CDR1 GTSNPN and CDR2 SVGIG (reference sequence). V lost 0 bases to trimming and J lost 0 bases, with 7 bases between them. The CDR3 spells CAWSVRGSTDTQYF. In DNA, the CDR3 is TGTGCCTGGAGTGTTCGGGGGAGCACAGATACGCAGTATTTT.

The J gene is TRBJ2-1, the V gene TRBV30; 7 positions match TRBD1. The germline V gene has CDR1 GTSNPN and CDR2 SVGIG (reference sequence). The CDR3 length is 13 residues. Trimming removed 8 bases from V and 5 bases from J; junction bases left unmatched: 9. The DNA for the CDR3 is TGTGCCGGAGGACAGGTGATTAACAATGAGCAGTTCTTC. Amino acid sequence: CAGGQVINNEQFF.

CDR3 in amino acids: CASTGATSDSPLHF. The CDR3 region has the DNA TGTGCCAGTACGGGGGCCACGTCGGATTCACCCCTCCACTTT. The chain employs TRBV19 and TRBJ1-6; tentative D call: TRBD1 (6 bases). The V and J ends lost 7 bases and 8 bases respectively, with 15 bases between them. Germline V lookup: CDR1 LNHDA, CDR2 SQIVND (reference sequence). This CDR3 region has 14 residues.